This is a list of T cell receptor beta chains from one sample in a study of blood T cells in healthy people across ages. TCRdb recomputed calls from the 5' RACE reads with MiXCR, one row per CDR3 protein. Of about 1.8 million distinct CDR3 sequences in the sample, 40% to 55% were seen once. Sequencing was performed on blood. The receptors were gathered from a woman between 40 and 50 years old in good health. Both conserved end residues are part of each CDR3. The D gene is left open where the match is weak. A row's size may be missing; if present it is once, few, many or a size class.

>-|TRBJ2-3|TRBV7-3|TRBD2
TGTGCCAGCAGCGTTAAGGTGGGAGGGGCGGCAGATACGCAGTATTTT
CASSVKVGGAADTQYF
>-|TRBJ1-1|TRBV19|-
TGTGCCAGTGGACGGGAGGTGGATACTGAAGCTTTCTTT
CASGREVDTEAFF
>-|TRBJ2-7|TRBV7-9|-
TGTGCCAGCAGCTTAGGGTCGGATTATGGCGAGCAGTACTTC
CASSLGSDYGEQYF
>-|TRBJ1-2|TRBV6-2/TRBV6-3|-
TGTGCCAGCTGGGATCGCTACAACTATGGCTACACCTTC
CASWDRYNYGYTF
>few|TRBJ1-6|TRBV7-2|-
TGTGCCAGCAGCTTAGAAGGGGTAGATTCACCCCTCCACTTT
CASSLEGVDSPLHF
>few|TRBJ1-2|TRBV5-1|-
TGCGCCAGCAGCTTCCGACAGGACGTACAGGGCTACACCTTC
CASSFRQDVQGYTF
>-|TRBJ2-7|TRBV12-3/TRBV12-4|-
TGTGCCAGCAGTTTGGGTCTAGTTAGGTACGAGCAGTACTTC
CASSLGLVRYEQYF
>few|TRBJ2-5|TRBV5-6|-
TGTGCCAGCAGCTCTCGACGGATCCAAGAGACCCAGTACTTC
CASSSRRIQETQYF
>few|TRBJ2-5|TRBV5-1|-
TGCGCCAGCAGCTTGGGAGTAGCGGCCCTCCAAGAGACCCAGTACTTC
CASSLGVAALQETQYF
>-|TRBJ2-5|TRBV20-1|-
TGCAGTGCGCCTAGGAACAGAGAGACCCAGTACTTC
CSAPRNRETQYF
>-|TRBJ2-4|TRBV12-3/TRBV12-4|-
TGTGCCAGCAGTTCCAATCGGCAGGGTAGAAACATTCAGTACTTC
CASSSNRQGRNIQYF
>few|TRBJ2-5|TRBV29-1|TRBD2
TGCAGCGTTGGAGATTCTACTAGCGGGGGGGGGACCCAGTACTTC
CSVGDSTSGGGTQYF
>-|TRBJ2-5|TRBV13|-
TGTGCCAGCAGCTCCGGGACTTTCGGGACCCAGTACTTC
CASSSGTFGTQYF
>few|TRBJ2-5|TRBV7-6|-
TGTGCCAGCAGCTTGGGGGGCAGCCATAGAGGGGAGACCCAGTACTTC
CASSLGGSHRGETQYF
>-|TRBJ2-3|TRBV12-3/TRBV12-4|TRBD1
TGTGCCAGCAGTCACCCGGACAGGGTGGTGACAGATACGGAGTATTTT
CASSHPDRVVTDTEYF
>-|TRBJ1-2|TRBV3-1|-
TGTGCCAGCAGAATCCGGGGAAAAGGCTATGGCTACACCTTC
CASRIRGKGYGYTF
>-|TRBJ2-1|TRBV5-1|-
TGCGCCAGCAGCCCCGGGACAGCCGCGGGGGGCAATGAGCAGTTCTTC
CASSPGTAAGGNEQFF
>-|TRBJ2-5|TRBV19|TRBD1
TGTGCCGGCAGACAGGGGCGGACGGTCGAGACCCAGTACTTC
CAGRQGRTVETQYF
>few|TRBJ2-5|TRBV27|TRBD1
TGTGCCAGCAGACCCACAGGGGGCTGGGAGATTGCGGAGACCCAGTACTTC
CASRPTGGWEIAETQYF
>many|TRBJ2-5|TRBV27|TRBD1
TGTGCCAGCAAGACAGGGCTCCAAGAGACCCAGTACTTC
CASKTGLQETQYF
>-|TRBJ2-3|TRBV20-1|TRBD1
TGCAGTGCTAAAGTTACAGGGGGGCCTACGCAGTATTTT
CSAKVTGGPTQYF
>-|TRBJ2-5|TRBV10-3|-
TGTGCCATCAGTGAGCGGTCGGAACCCCAAGAGACCCAGTACTTC
CAISERSEPQETQYF
>-|TRBJ2-1|TRBV6-1|-
TGTGCCAGCAGTGAAAATCTCGCAGGGAACTACAATGAGCAGTTCTTC
CASSENLAGNYNEQFF
>-|TRBJ1-2|TRBV6-5|-
TGTGCCAGCAGTTACTCGATGGCAGAAATATCGACTAATGGCTACACCTTC
CASSYSMAEISTNGYTF
>-|TRBJ2-1|TRBV6-2/TRBV6-3|-
TGTGCCAGCAGTTACTCCCGACAGTACAATGAGCAGTTCTTC
CASSYSRQYNEQFF
>few|TRBJ2-6|TRBV29-1|-
TGCAGCGTTGAGTTGATCTCTGGGGCCAACGTCCTGACTTTC
CSVELISGANVLTF
>many|TRBJ2-7|TRBV7-9|TRBD2
TGTGCCAGCAGCTTAGTAGCGGGGGGCACCTACGAGCAGTACTTC
CASSLVAGGTYEQYF
>few|TRBJ2-1|TRBV2|TRBD2
TGTGCCAGCAGGCCCAGACTAGCGGGGACTTACAATGAGCAGTTCTTC
CASRPRLAGTYNEQFF
>-|TRBJ2-4|TRBV12-3/TRBV12-4|-
TGTGCCAGCAGTCCCAACAGGGTTAGGAAAAACATTCAGTACTTC
CASSPNRVRKNIQYF
>-|TRBJ1-2|TRBV3-1|-
TGTGCCAGCAGCTTCTTCCGGGGGGCGGCACATTATGGCTACACCTTC
CASSFFRGAAHYGYTF
>few|TRBJ2-7|TRBV20-1|-
TGCAGTGCTAGAGATAGGGGCCGGGGAGTCTACGAGCAGTACTTC
CSARDRGRGVYEQYF
>few|TRBJ1-2|TRBV10-2|-
TGCGCCAGCAGTGAGTCAAGAAACTATGGCTACACCTTC
CASSESRNYGYTF
>few|TRBJ1-2|TRBV7-2|-
TGTGCCAGCAGCTTAGCGCGCGGGAGCCAATATGGCTACACCTTC
CASSLARGSQYGYTF
>-|TRBJ2-7|TRBV29-1|-
TGCAGCGTTTGGACGGGCTCCTACGAGCAGTACTTC
CSVWTGSYEQYF
>few|TRBJ2-3|TRBV7-2|-
TGTGCCAGCAGCTCGGGGACCGCGGGGATCACAGATACGCAGTATTTT
CASSSGTAGITDTQYF
>few|TRBJ2-7|TRBV25-1|TRBD1
TGTGCCAGCAGTGATTACCCTCGGACAGGGGCGGCCTACGAGCAGTACTTC
CASSDYPRTGAAYEQYF
>-|TRBJ2-1|TRBV27|TRBD2
TGTGCCAGCAGTAAGAGACTAGCGGGGAGCAGTGAGCAGTTCTTC
CASSKRLAGSSEQFF
>-|TRBJ2-1|TRBV7-9|TRBD2
TGTGCCAGCAGCCCGAGGACTAGCGGGGGCTTTATGGATGAGCAGTTCTTC
CASSPRTSGGFMDEQFF
>-|TRBJ2-3|TRBV7-2|-
TGTGCCAGCAGCATGGCCCTCGCAGATACGCAGTATTTT
CASSMALADTQYF
>-|TRBJ2-1|TRBV20-1|-
TGCAGTGCTACTAGGCGGGACAGACACAATGAGCAGTTCTTC
CSATRRDRHNEQFF
>once|TRBJ2-5|TRBV11-1|-
TGTGCCAGCACCCTTGCCGGTTATCCAGGGACCCAGTACTTC
CASTLAGYPGTQYF
>-|TRBJ1-2|TRBV7-9|TRBD1
TGTGCCAGCAGCCGCCCCGACAGGGGCAACTATGGCTACACCTTC
CASSRPDRGNYGYTF
>few|TRBJ1-5|TRBV2|TRBD1
TGTGCCAGCAGAGTTGACAGGGATCGCAATCAGCCCCAGCATTTT
CASRVDRDRNQPQHF
>-|TRBJ1-2|TRBV27|TRBD1
TGTGCCAGCAGTCCGGGACAGGGCAGTGGCTATGGCTACACCTTC
CASSPGQGSGYGYTF
>-|TRBJ2-3|TRBV4-2|-
TGTGCCAGCAGCCATGAGGGGGTCAGCGGGCCTCCGTCGCAGTATTTT
CASSHEGVSGPPSQYF
>once|TRBJ1-5|TRBV27|-
TGTGCCAGCAGTTTATCCGGGACATTTGGTCGTCAGCCCCAGCATTTT
CASSLSGTFGRQPQHF
>-|TRBJ1-2|TRBV9|TRBD1
TGTGCCAGCAGCGCCGGACAGGTGGTGAATGGCTACACCTTC
CASSAGQVVNGYTF